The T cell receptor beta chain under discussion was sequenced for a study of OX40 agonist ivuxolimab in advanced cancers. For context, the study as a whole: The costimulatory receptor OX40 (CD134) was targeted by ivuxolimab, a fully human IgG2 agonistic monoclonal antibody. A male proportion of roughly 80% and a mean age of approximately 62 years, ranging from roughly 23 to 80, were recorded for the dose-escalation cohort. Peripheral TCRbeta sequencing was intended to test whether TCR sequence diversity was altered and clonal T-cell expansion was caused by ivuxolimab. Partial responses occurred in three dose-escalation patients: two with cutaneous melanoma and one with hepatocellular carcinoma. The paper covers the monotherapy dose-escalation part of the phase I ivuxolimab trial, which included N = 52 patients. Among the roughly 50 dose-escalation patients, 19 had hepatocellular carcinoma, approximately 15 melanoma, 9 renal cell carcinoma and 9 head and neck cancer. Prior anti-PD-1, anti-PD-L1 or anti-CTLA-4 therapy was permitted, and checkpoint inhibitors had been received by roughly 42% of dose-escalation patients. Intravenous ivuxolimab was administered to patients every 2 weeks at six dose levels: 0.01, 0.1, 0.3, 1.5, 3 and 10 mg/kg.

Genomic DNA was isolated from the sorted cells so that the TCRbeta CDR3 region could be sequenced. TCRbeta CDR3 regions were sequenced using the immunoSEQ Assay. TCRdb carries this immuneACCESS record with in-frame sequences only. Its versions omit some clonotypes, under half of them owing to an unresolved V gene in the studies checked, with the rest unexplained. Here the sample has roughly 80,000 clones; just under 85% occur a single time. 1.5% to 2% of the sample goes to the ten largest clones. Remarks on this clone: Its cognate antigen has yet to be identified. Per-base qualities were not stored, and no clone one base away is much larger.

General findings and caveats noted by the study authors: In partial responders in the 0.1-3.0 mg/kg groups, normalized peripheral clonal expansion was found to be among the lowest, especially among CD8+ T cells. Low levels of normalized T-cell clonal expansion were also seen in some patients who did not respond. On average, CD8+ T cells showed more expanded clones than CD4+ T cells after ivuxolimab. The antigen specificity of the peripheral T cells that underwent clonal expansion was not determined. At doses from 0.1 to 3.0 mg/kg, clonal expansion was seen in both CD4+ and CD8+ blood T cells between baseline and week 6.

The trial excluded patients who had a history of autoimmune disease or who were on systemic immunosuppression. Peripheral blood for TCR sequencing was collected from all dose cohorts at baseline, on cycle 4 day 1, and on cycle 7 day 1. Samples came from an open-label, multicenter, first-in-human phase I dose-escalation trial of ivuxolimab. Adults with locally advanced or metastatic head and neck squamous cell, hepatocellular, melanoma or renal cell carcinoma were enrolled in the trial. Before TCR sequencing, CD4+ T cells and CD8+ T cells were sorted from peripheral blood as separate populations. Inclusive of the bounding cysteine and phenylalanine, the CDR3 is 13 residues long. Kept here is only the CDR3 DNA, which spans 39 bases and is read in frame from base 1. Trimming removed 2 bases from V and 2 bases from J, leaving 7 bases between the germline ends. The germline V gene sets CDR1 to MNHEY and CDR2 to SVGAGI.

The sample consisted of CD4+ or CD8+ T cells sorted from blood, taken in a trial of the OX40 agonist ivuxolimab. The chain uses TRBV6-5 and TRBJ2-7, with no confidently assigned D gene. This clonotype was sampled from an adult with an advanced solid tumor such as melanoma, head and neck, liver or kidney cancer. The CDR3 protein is CASSYQRTYEQYF. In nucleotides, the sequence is TGTGCCAGCAGTTACCAAAGGACCTACGAGCAGTACTTC.